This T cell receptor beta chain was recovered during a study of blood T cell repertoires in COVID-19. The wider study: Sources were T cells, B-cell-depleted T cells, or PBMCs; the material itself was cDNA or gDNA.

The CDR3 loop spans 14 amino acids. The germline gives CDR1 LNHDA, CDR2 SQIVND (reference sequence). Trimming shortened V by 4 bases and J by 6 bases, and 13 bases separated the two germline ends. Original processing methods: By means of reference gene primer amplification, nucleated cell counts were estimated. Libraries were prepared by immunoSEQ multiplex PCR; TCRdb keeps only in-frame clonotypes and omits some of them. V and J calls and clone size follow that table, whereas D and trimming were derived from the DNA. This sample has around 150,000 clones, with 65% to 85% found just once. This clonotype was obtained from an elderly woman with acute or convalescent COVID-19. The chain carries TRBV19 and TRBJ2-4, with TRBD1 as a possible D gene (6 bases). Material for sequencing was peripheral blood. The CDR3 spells CASSTPGQTNIQYF. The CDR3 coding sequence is TGTGCCAGTAGTACCCCGGGACAAACAAACATTCAGTACTTC.